Listed here are 13 T cell receptor beta chains from one sample, sequenced in a study of human T cells and chemical hapten exposure (dated by TCRdb to 2020 to 2023). Library preparation used RACE. Instrument on record: NextSeq 500. The public reads were quality trimmed at Q25 with fastp and then assembled into clones with MiXCR by TCRdb, keeping productive beta chains. Rows are unified per CDR3 protein, each entry keeping the most common DNA and genes. For this sample there are approximately 68,000 distinct CDR3 sequences; 6.5% to 10% appear just once. 3% to 4.5% of the sample goes to the ten largest clones. The time point label of this sample denotes: patch test 2, 6 weeks after DPC sensitization. The treatment or condition label here, explained by the study, means: therapeutic diphenylcyclopropenone sensitization with weekly scalp DPC. Source: whole blood, taken in connection with sensitization to the hapten diphenylcyclopropenone (DPC). The receptors here all came from a woman between 45 and 60 years old with alopecia areata. Some clones in this sample may be carry-over from other donors' samples.

This clonotype was detected only a few times. An end of the junction does not agree with germline; a read error may underlie this. This chain uses TRBV30 with TRBJ1-6; no clear D. The CDR3 spans 14 residues. Germline lookup yields CDR1 GTSNPN and CDR2 SVGIG (reference sequence). The CDR3 coding sequence is TGTGCCTGGAGTGTATCCTCCTACAATTCACCCCTCCACTTT. Protein sequence: CAWSVSSYNSPLHF.

This clonotype was seen at least ten times. CDR3: CSVPLTDTQYF. As DNA, the CDR3 is TGCAGCGTTCCCCTCACAGATACGCAGTATTTT. The chain uses TRBV29-1 and TRBJ2-3; D gene unclear. The CDR3 has 11 amino acids. CDR1 is SQVTM, CDR2 ANQGSEA, per germline. The V end lost 5 bases, the J end lost 2 bases, and 5 bases lay between the germline ends.

In this sample, this clonotype turned up many times. The V and J genes are TRBV28 and TRBJ1-1; 8 bases are shared with TRBD1. This CDR3 is 14 amino acids long. Germline-derived CDR1 and CDR2 are MDHEN and SYDVKM. After removal of 4 bases from V and 4 bases from J, the junction contained 5 bases not matched to a gene. CDR3 coding DNA: TGTGCCAGCAGTTACAGGGGGGGTGGCACTGAAGCTTTCTTT. This codes for CASSYRGGGTEAFF.

This clonotype was observed a handful of times. The chain recombines TRBV7-2 with TRBJ1-1; D ambiguous. The CDR3 extends over 20 amino acids. Looked up from germline, CDR1 is SGHTA and CDR2 is FQGNSA. V was pared by 2 bases and J by 4 bases, with 29 bases between. CDR3 coding DNA: TGTGCCAGCAGCTTACTCCTCCGGTTCGGATCGAGTAGGGAGGGCACTGAAGCTTTCTTT. This encodes CASSLLLRFGSSREGTEAFF. The complete variable domain, with remaining parts taken from reference TRBV7-2 and TRBJ1-1, reads GAGVSQSPSNKVTEKGKDVELRCDPISGHTALYWYRQSLGQGLEFLIYFQGNSAPDKSGLPSDRFSAERTGGSVSTLTIQRTQQEDSAVYLCASSLLLRFGSSREGTEAFFGQGTRLTVV.

A few counts support this clonotype. V usage is TRBV10-3 and J usage is TRBJ2-7; 8 bases line up with TRBD1. CDR1 and CDR2 from the germline V gene are ENHRY and SYGVKD. J gave up 6 bases and V 6 bases, and 4 bases lay outside the gene matches. The CDR3 totals 12 residues. The CDR3 region is CAIRVTGGEQYF. The CDR3 DNA reads TGTGCCATCAGGGTAACAGGGGGCGAGCAGTACTTC.

V usage is TRBV30 and J usage is TRBJ1-1, with 9 bases that match TRBD1. Germline V lookup: CDR1 GTSNPN, CDR2 SVGIG (reference sequence). The V gene end was trimmed by 2 bases and the J gene end by 5 bases; junction bases not matched to a gene: 9. CDR3 length: 15 amino acids. The CDR3, as DNA: TGTGCCTGGAGTCCGATTGACAGGGGGAGTACTGAAGCTTTCTTT. Translating it yields CAWSPIDRGSTEAFF. Filled out from reference TRBV30 and TRBJ1-1, the complete variable domain reads SQTIHQWPATLVQPVGSPLSLECTVEGTSNPNLYWYRQAAGRGLQLLFYSVGIGQISSEVPQNLSASRPQDRQFILSSKKLLLSDSGFYLCAWSPIDRGSTEAFFGQGTRLTVV.

This chain connects TRBV29-1 to TRBJ2-7; D is unclear. This CDR3 is built from 12 residues. The germline CDR1 and CDR2 sequences are SQVTM and ANQGSEA. The V and J ends lost 0 bases and 4 bases respectively, with 7 bases between them. In DNA form, the CDR3 reads TGCAGCGTTGAAGAAAGGAATTACGAGCAGTACTTC. Protein product: CSVEERNYEQYF.

V and J are TRBV12-3 or TRBV12-4 and TRBJ1-4; 7 positions agree with TRBD1. There are 15 residues in the CDR3. Trimming at V came to 4 bases and at J to 6 bases, leaving 8 bases not matched to a gene. CDR3 protein: CASSSWDSRYEKLFF. CDR3 nucleotides: TGTGCCAGCAGTTCCTGGGACAGCCGATATGAAAAACTGTTTTTT.

The sample holds many counts of this clonotype. The V and J genes are TRBV18 and TRBJ1-4; 9 nucleotides align to TRBD1. The CDR3 is made up of 16 amino acids. V lost 1 base and J lost 5; bases outside the gene matches: 5. The germline V gene encodes CDR1 KGHSH and CDR2 LQKENI. CDR3 in DNA: TGTGCCAGCTCACCACGAACCGGGACAGGGAATGAAAAACTGTTTTTT. Translated: CASSPRTGTGNEKLFF.

The rearrangement joins TRBV6-6 to TRBJ2-7, with 8 bases matching TRBD2. Looked up from germline, CDR1 is MNHNY and CDR2 is SVGAGI (reference sequence). J gave up 5 bases and V 10 bases, and 10 bases lay outside the gene matches. The CDR3 totals 13 residues. CDR3 residues: CATGGGGRDEQYF. The CDR3 region has the DNA TGTGCCACCGGGGGGGGAGGAAGGGACGAGCAGTACTTC.

This clonotype has only a few counts. The chain couples TRBV29-1 to TRBJ2-5, with 9 bases lining up with TRBD1. The CDR3 is 14 residues long. The ends lost 7 bases at V and 7 bases at J; junction bases unmatched: 13. CDR1 and CDR2 from the germline V gene are SQVTM and ANQGSEA. CDR3 sequence reads: CSGQPQGALGTQYF. The DNA for the CDR3 is TGCAGCGGCCAACCACAGGGGGCGCTGGGGACCCAGTACTTC.

This clonotype was picked up a small number of times. The chain is built from TRBV3-1 and TRBJ2-5, with D hard to call. This CDR3 has 14 residues. CDR1 LGHDT and CDR2 YNNKEL come from the germline V gene (reference sequence). V lost 1 base and J lost 1, with 7 bases in between. CDR3 residues: CASSQGHLQETQYF. CDR3 DNA: TGTGCCAGCAGCCAAGGACACCTCCAAGAGACCCAGTACTTC.

There are a few counts of this clonotype. The DNA for the CDR3 is TGCAGCGTTGAAGATCGCGGGGGCGGCACAGATACGCAGTATTTT. Translation gives CSVEDRGGGTDTQYF. The V call is TRBV29-1, the J call TRBJ2-3; D might be TRBD2 (7 bases). Trimming shortened V by 0 bases and J by 1 base, and 11 bases separated the two germline ends. This CDR3 comprises 15 residues. CDR1 is SQVTM and CDR2 is ANQGSEA in the germline V gene.